The clone carrying this T cell receptor beta chain has only one observation. As originally analysed: Amplified reference gene primers provided the basis for estimating nucleated cell counts. This table comes from immunoSEQ multiplex PCR, and its TCRdb copy is limited to in-frame clones, with some not included. That table gives V, J and clone size, and the DNA gave D and trimming. The sample shows about 140,000 clones, roughly 81% of them seen only once. In germline, CDR1 is GTSNPN, CDR2 SVGIG (reference sequence). CDR3 length: 12 amino acids. Between the trimmed V and J ends, which lost 1 base and 7 bases, there was a span of 10 bases. This sample stems from a study of blood T cell repertoires in COVID-19. As for the study in general: COVID-19 samples from acute and convalescent phases originated in the United States, Italy and Spain. T cells, B-cell-depleted T cells, or PBMCs supplied cDNA or gDNA.

V and J are TRBV30 and TRBJ1-1, with TRBD1 as a possible D gene (6 bases). The TCR comes from a woman in her 50s with active or convalescent COVID-19. The sample was peripheral blood. CDR3 sequence reads: CAWSGTGFEAFF. The CDR3 DNA follows: TGTGCCTGGAGTGGAACAGGGTTTGAAGCTTTCTTT.